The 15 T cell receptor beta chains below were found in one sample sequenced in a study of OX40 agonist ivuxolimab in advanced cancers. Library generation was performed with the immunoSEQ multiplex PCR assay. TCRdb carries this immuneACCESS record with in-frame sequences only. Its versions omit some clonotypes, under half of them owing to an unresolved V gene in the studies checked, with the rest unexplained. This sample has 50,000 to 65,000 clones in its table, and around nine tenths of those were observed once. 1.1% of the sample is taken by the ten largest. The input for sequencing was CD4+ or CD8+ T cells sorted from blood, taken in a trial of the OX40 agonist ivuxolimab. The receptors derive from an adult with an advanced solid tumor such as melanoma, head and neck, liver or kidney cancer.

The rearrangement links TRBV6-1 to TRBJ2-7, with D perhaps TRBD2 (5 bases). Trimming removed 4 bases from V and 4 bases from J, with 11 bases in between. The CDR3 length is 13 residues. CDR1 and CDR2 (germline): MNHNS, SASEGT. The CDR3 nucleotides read TGTGCCAGCAGTGTGGGCAGGAGGTACGAGCAGTACTTC. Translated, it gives CASSVGRRYEQYF.

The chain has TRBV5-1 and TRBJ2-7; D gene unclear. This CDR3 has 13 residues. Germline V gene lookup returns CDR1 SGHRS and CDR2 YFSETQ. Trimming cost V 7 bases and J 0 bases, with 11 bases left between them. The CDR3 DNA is TGCGCCAGCTCGGCCCCTAGCTCCTACGAGCAGTACTTC. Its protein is CASSAPSSYEQYF.

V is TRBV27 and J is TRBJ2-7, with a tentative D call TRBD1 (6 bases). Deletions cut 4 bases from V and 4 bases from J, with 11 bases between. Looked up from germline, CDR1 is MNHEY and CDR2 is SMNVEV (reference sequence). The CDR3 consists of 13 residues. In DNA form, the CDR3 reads TGTGCCAGCAGTTCACCCGACAGGTACGAGCAGTACTTC. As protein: CASSSPDRYEQYF.

CDR3 in DNA: TGTGCCAGTAGTCGGAATAGCGGGCGAAACAATGAGCAGTTCTTC. Its translation is CASSRNSGRNNEQFF. The chain links TRBV19 to TRBJ2-1; TRBD2 aligns across 7 bases. The length of the CDR3 is 15 residues. Per the germline V gene, CDR1 is LNHDA and CDR2 is SQIVND (reference sequence). J gave up 5 bases and V 5 bases, and 9 bases lay outside the gene matches.

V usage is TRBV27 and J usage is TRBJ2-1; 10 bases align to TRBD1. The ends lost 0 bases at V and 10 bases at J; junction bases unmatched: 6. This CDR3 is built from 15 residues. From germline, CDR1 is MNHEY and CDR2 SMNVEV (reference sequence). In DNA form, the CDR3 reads TGTGCCAGCAGTTTATCGGGACAGGGGATCTGGGAGCAGTTCTTC. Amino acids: CASSLSGQGIWEQFF.

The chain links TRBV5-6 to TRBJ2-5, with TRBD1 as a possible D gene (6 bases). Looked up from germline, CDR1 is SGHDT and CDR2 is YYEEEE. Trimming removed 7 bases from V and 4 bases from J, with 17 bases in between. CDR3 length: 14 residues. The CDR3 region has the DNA TGTGCCAGCGGGCCGACAGGATTGGGAGAGACCCAGTACTTC. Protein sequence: CASGPTGLGETQYF.

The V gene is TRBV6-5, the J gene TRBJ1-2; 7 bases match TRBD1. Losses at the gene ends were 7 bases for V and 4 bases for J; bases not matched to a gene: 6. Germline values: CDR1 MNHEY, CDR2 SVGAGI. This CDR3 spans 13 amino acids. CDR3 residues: CASTRDRVYGYTF. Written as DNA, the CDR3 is TGTGCCAGCACCAGAGACAGGGTCTATGGCTACACCTTC.

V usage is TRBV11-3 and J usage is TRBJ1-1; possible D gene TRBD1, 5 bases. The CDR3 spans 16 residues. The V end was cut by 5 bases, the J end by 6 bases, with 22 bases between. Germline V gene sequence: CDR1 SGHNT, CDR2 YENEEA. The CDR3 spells CASSLGRGGGGAEAFF. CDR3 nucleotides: TGTGCCAGCAGCCTAGGGAGGGGAGGAGGTGGCGCTGAAGCTTTCTTT.

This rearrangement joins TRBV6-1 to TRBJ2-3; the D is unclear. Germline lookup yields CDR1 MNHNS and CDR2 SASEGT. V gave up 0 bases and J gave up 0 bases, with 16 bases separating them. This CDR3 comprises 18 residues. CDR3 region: CASSEALPRHSSTDTQYF. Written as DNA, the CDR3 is TGTGCCAGCAGTGAAGCCCTCCCTAGACACTCTAGCACAGATACGCAGTATTTT.

CDR3: CASSASYEQYF. The DNA of the CDR3 is TGTGCCAGCTCAGCCTCCTACGAGCAGTACTTC. The chain couples TRBV18 to TRBJ2-7, with D hard to call. Per germline, CDR1 KGHSH and CDR2 LQKENI. V lost 5 bases and J lost 0, with 2 bases in between. The CDR3 has 11 amino acids. Full variable domain (outside the CDR3, taken from reference TRBV18 and TRBJ2-7): NAGVMQNPRHLVRRRGQEARLRCSPMKGHSHVYWYRQLPEEGLKFMVYLQKENIIDESGMPKERFSAEFPKEGPSILRIQQVVRGDSAAYFCASSASYEQYFGPGTRLTVT.

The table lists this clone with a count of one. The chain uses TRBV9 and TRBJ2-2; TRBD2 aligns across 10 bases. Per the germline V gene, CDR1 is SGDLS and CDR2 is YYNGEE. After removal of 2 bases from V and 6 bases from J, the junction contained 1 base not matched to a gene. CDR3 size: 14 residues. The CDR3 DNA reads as TGTGCCAGCAGCGTGAGCGGGAGGGCCGGGGAGCTGTTTTTT. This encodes CASSVSGRAGELFF. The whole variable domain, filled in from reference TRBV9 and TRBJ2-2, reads DSGVTQTPKHLITATGQRVTLRCSPRSGDLSVYWYQQSLDQGLQFLIQYYNGEERAKGNILERFSAQQFPDLHSELNLSSLELGDSALYFCASSVSGRAGELFFGEGSRLTVL.

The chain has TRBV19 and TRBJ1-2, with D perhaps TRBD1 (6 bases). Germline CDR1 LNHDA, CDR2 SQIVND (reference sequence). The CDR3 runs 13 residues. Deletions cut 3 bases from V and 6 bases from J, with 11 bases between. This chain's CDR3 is CASSIGYRDGYTF. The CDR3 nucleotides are TGTGCCAGTAGTATTGGTTACAGGGATGGCTACACCTTC.

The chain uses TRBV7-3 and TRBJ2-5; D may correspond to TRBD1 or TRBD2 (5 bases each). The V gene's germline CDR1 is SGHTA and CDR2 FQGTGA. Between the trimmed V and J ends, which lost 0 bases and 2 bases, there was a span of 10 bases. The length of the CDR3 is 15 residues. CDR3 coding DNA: TGTGCCAGCAGCTTAACCGACTGGGGGCAAGAGACCCAGTACTTC. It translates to CASSLTDWGQETQYF.

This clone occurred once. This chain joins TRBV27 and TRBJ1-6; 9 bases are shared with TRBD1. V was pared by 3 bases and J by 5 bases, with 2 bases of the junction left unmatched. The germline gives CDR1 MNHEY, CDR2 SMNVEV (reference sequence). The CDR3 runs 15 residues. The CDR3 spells CASSFGTGNNSPLHF. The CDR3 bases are TGTGCCAGCAGTTTTGGGACAGGGAATAATTCACCCCTCCACTTT.

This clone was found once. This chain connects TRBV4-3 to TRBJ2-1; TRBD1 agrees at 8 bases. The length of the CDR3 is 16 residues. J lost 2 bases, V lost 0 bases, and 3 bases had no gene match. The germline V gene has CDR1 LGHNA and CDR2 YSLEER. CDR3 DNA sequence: TGCGCCAGCAGCCAAGAGGACAGGGTCACCTACAATGAGCAGTTCTTC. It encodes CASSQEDRVTYNEQFF.